This TCR beta chain was captured in a study of CD8+ T cells in alopecia areata. RNA, once extracted, was reverse transcribed into cDNA for use as the sequencing template. Profiled with immunoSEQ multiplex PCR; TCRdb holds only in-frame clones, not every one. Of 110,000 to 150,000 clones listed, about three fifths were seen once; the top ten hold 35% to 40%. This clone has a handful of counts. Between the trimmed V and J ends, which lost 4 bases and 3 bases, there was a span of 13 bases. Germline CDR1 LNHDA, CDR2 SQIVND (reference sequence). The CDR3 has 15 residues. Source material: CD8+ T cells sorted from blood. The chain has TRBV19 and TRBJ2-1; D is possibly TRBD2 (6 bases). This TCR derives from a human donor in good health. The CDR3 sequence: CASSTSGTVYNEQFF. As DNA, the CDR3 is TGTGCCAGTAGTACCTCCGGGACTGTCTACAATGAGCAGTTCTTC. Variable domain in full (rest from reference TRBV19 and TRBJ2-1): DGGITQSPKYLFRKEGQNVTLSCEQNLNHDAMYWYRQDPGQGLRLIYYSQIVNDFQKGDIAEGYSVSREKKESFPLTVTSAQKNPTAFYLCASSTSGTVYNEQFFGPGTRLTVL.